The 30 T cell receptor beta chains below come from one sample, sequenced in a study of shared clonotypes between healthy human individuals. Produced via immunoSEQ multiplex PCR; TCRdb's table is partial and in-frame only. The data contain a few hundred thousand clones, 73% of them singletons. The specimen was memory CD4+ T cells sorted from blood. This sample's subset: CD45RA-negative fraction. The receptor set was obtained from a man aged 25-45 years in good health.

This clone was counted at least ten times. The CDR3 region is CASSPSSGVADTQYF. Written as DNA, the CDR3 is TGTGCCAGCTCACCCTCTAGCGGAGTAGCAGATACGCAGTATTTT. This chain connects TRBV18 to TRBJ2-3; 7 nucleotides line up with TRBD2. V gave up 3 bases and J gave up 4 bases; unmatched junction bases: 7. Germline CDR1 reads KGHSH; CDR2 reads LQKENI. The CDR3 is 15 amino acids.

This clone has a single count. The gene calls are TRBV15 and TRBJ2-1; D is perhaps TRBD2 (7 bases). This CDR3 is 17 amino acids long. CDR1 is LNHNV and CDR2 is YYDKDF in the germline V gene (reference sequence). Between the trimmed V and J ends, which lost 3 bases and 5 bases, there was a span of 20 bases. DNA for the CDR3: TGTGCCACCAGCAGGCGGGGGTCTACAGGGTCCGACAATGAGCAGTTCTTC. Translation gives CATSRRGSTGSDNEQFF. Full variable domain (rest looked up from reference TRBV15 and TRBJ2-1): DAMVIQNPRYQVTQFGKPVTLSCSQTLNHNVMYWYQQKSSQAPKLLFHYYDKDFNNEADTPDNFQSRRPNTSFCFLDIRSPGLGDTAMYLCATSRRGSTGSDNEQFFGPGTRLTVL.

This clone was detected only a few times. The gene calls are TRBV9 and TRBJ2-7; 7 bases line up with TRBD1. Germline loops: CDR1 SGDLS, CDR2 YYNGEE. J gave up 6 bases and V 3 bases, and 3 bases lay outside the gene matches. The CDR3 runs to 12 residues. Here the CDR3 reads CASSAQGTEQYF. Written as DNA, the CDR3 is TGTGCCAGCAGCGCACAGGGGACCGAGCAGTACTTC.

This sequence joins TRBV2 and TRBJ2-5; perhaps TRBD2 as D (5 bases). V was cut by 6 bases and J by 1 base, with 15 bases left in between. Germline CDR1 SNHLY, CDR2 FYNNEI. The CDR3 is 15 residues long. In DNA form, the CDR3 reads TGTGCCAGCAGGGTGACGAGGGCGCCCCAAGAGACCCAGTACTTC. This sequence encodes CASRVTRAPQETQYF. The full variable domain, rest sourced from reference TRBV2 and TRBJ2-5, is EPEVTQTPSHQVTQMGQEVILRCVPISNHLYFYWYRQILGQKVEFLVSFYNNEISEKSEIFDDQFSVERPDGSNFTLKIRSTKLEDSAMYFCASRVTRAPQETQYFGPGTRLLVL.

The V gene is TRBV7-9, the J gene TRBJ2-2; a possible D gene is TRBD1 (5 bases). The length of the CDR3 is 15 residues. CDR1 and CDR2 (germline): SEHNR, FQNEAQ (reference sequence). Between the trimmed V and J ends, which lost 2 bases and 8 bases, there was a span of 15 bases. CDR3 in amino acids: CASSLWGGPQGELFF. For the CDR3, the DNA is TGTGCCAGCAGCTTATGGGGCGGCCCCCAGGGGGAGCTGTTTTTT.

By frequency in the sample, this clone is medium-sized. The rearrangement joins TRBV5-1 to TRBJ2-1; possibly TRBD1 or TRBD2 for D (5 bases each). CDR1 and CDR2 from the germline V gene are SGHRS and YFSETQ. V gave up 0 bases and J gave up 7 bases, with 8 bases separating them. The CDR3 loop spans 13 amino acids. The CDR3, as DNA: TGCGCCAGCAGCTTGGCCGAGGGGAATGAGCAGTTCTTC. This codes for CASSLAEGNEQFF.

The J gene is TRBJ2-7, the V gene TRBV5-4; D remains ambiguous. Trimming removed 3 bases at V and 6 bases at J, with 10 bases between. The CDR3 is 12 amino acids. Germline values: CDR1 SGHNT, CDR2 YYREEE (reference sequence). Written as DNA, the CDR3 is TGTGCCAGCAGCTCTAAGACGGGCGAGCAGTACTTC. It yields the protein CASSSKTGEQYF. Together with reference TRBV5-4 and TRBJ2-7, the CDR3 gives the full variable domain: ETGVTQSPTHLIKTRGQQVTLRCSSQSGHNTVSWYQQALGQGPQFIFQYYREEENGRGNFPPRFSGLQFPNYSSELNVNALELDDSALYLCASSSKTGEQYFGPGTRLTVT.

The rearrangement links TRBV11-2 to TRBJ2-2; 8 bases are shared with TRBD1. The germline gives CDR1 SGHAT, CDR2 FQNNGV. This CDR3 has 14 residues. The V segment lost 5 bases and the J segment 6 bases; nucleotides outside the gene matches: 5. The CDR3 loop reads CASSPQGAPGELFF. As DNA, the CDR3 is TGTGCCAGCAGCCCTCAGGGGGCGCCCGGGGAGCTGTTTTTT.

This clone was seen only a few times. It is unclear where the CDR3 begins or ends on the DNA, so no DNA is shown, and the CDR3 is as TCRdb lists it. The chain combines TRBV21-1 with TRBJ2-3; TRBD2, the table's D call, lacks a check against the DNA. TRBV21-1 is termed a pseudogene. Inclusive of both ends, the CDR3 amounts to 16 amino acids. The CDR3 loop reads CASSKVVASGADTQYF.

This clone was seen a few times. The DNA is omitted, as the CDR3 cannot be located on it reliably, and the CDR3 follows TCRdb's listing. J is TRBJ1-1 and V is TRBV6-1; TRBD1, the table's D call, was not compared with the DNA. The V gene's germline CDR1 is MNHNS and CDR2 SASEGT. The CDR3 is made up of 11 amino acids, end residues included. CDR3 loop: CASSTSTAPLF.

The sample holds one count of this clone. The chain couples TRBV9 to TRBJ2-7; D is unresolved. Germline assignment: CDR1 SGDLS and CDR2 YYNGEE. The length of the CDR3 is 15 residues. V was clipped by 0 bases and J by 6 bases, with 16 bases between them. In DNA form, the CDR3 reads TGTGCCAGCAGCGTAGATCAGTTCCCCTCGTCCGAGCAGTACTTC. The encoded protein is CASSVDQFPSSEQYF.

There are a few counts of this clone. CDR3 protein: CSVEQGGQVTQYF. The CDR3 DNA reads as TGCAGCGTCGAACAGGGAGGCCAGGTGACCCAGTACTTC. This chain joins TRBV29-1 and TRBJ2-5, with D perhaps matching TRBD1 or TRBD2 (6 bases each). The CDR3 length is 13 residues. Per germline, CDR1 SQVTM and CDR2 ANQGSEA. V dropped 6 bases and J dropped 7 bases, with 18 bases sitting between them.

This chain uses TRBV29-1 with TRBJ2-7, with D perhaps matching TRBD1 (6 bases). The germline gives CDR1 SQVTM, CDR2 ANQGSEA. Trimming took off 4 bases at V and 5 bases at J, with 9 bases between the two ends. The CDR3 spans 11 residues. CDR3 in DNA: TGCAGCGTTGCCCAGGGGCACGAGCAGTACTTC. It is translated as CSVAQGHEQYF.

The chain employs TRBV28 and TRBJ2-2; D not resolved. The V gene's germline CDR1 is MDHEN and CDR2 SYDVKM. Trimming removed 2 bases at V and 1 base at J, with 11 bases between. This CDR3 contains 16 residues. CDR3 loop: CASSLLNYRNTGELFF. The CDR3 nucleotides are TGTGCCAGCAGTTTACTAAACTACCGGAACACCGGGGAGCTGTTTTTT.

This sequence joins TRBV7-6 and TRBJ2-2, with 9 bases fitting TRBD2. The CDR3 totals 16 residues. Looked up from germline, CDR1 is SGHVS and CDR2 is FNYEAQ. Trimming removed 5 bases from V and 2 bases from J; junction bases left unmatched: 6. In nucleotides, the CDR3 is TGTGCCAGCAGCCGAGCCGGGACTAGCAACACCGGGGAGCTGTTTTTT. As protein: CASSRAGTSNTGELFF.

This clone turned up a few times. The chain combines TRBV25-1 with TRBJ2-5; D is unresolved. Germline CDR1 is MGHDK and CDR2 is SYGVNS. Trimming cost V 9 bases and J 2 bases, with 7 bases left between them. The CDR3 is made up of 11 amino acids. CDR3 region: CASSKQETQYF. The DNA for the CDR3 is TGTGCCAGTTCTAAGCAAGAGACCCAGTACTTC.

This chain joins TRBV11-2 and TRBJ2-7, with 7 nucleotides matching TRBD2. Trimming at V came to 2 bases and at J to 5 bases, leaving 18 bases not matched to a gene. The CDR3 spans 18 residues. The germline V gene has CDR1 SGHAT and CDR2 FQNNGV. The CDR3 bases are TGTGCCAGCAGCTTAACCCACGTTCTAGCGGCGAGATACAACGAGCAGTACTTC. This translates into CASSLTHVLAARYNEQYF.

In this sample, this clone turned up many times. CDR3 bases: TGCGCCAGCAGCTTGGCCTCGGTCCACACTGAAGCTTTCTTT. Its protein is CASSLASVHTEAFF. The V call is TRBV5-1, the J call TRBJ1-1; no clear D gene. There are 14 residues in the CDR3. Germline loops: CDR1 SGHRS, CDR2 YFSETQ. V was trimmed by 0 bases and J by 3 bases, leaving 9 bases between them.

The chain has TRBV29-1 and TRBJ2-7; the D gene is possibly TRBD1 (5 bases). This CDR3 spans 13 amino acids. V was shortened by 3 bases and J by 3 bases, with 12 bases between the two germline ends. Per germline, CDR1 SQVTM and CDR2 ANQGSEA. This chain's CDR3 is CSVEIKGLYEQYF. The CDR3 coding sequence is TGCAGCGTTGAGATTAAGGGGCTCTACGAGCAGTACTTC.

CDR3 DNA: TGTGCCAGCAGCTTATCACGAGGATATTACGAGCAGTACTTC. Its protein is CASSLSRGYYEQYF. The rearrangement links TRBV14 to TRBJ2-7; D is unresolved. Looked up from germline, CDR1 is SGHDN and CDR2 is FVKESK. The V end was cut by 5 bases, the J end by 4 bases, with 15 bases between. The CDR3 is 14 residues long.

The V gene is TRBV14, the J gene TRBJ1-4; TRBD1 is a possible D gene (6 bases). The germline CDR1 and CDR2 sequences are SGHDN and FVKESK. This CDR3 region has 18 residues. V lost 1 base, J lost 3 bases, and 18 bases lay in between. The CDR3 region has the DNA TGTGCCAGCAGCCAAGGAGGCAGGGGCTCAGCGGCTAATGAAAAACTGTTTTTT. Residues: CASSQGGRGSAANEKLFF.

This chain joins TRBV6-5 and TRBJ2-4; possibly TRBD1 for D (6 bases). CDR1 MNHEY and CDR2 SVGAGI come from the germline V gene. The length of the CDR3 is 15 residues. The V gene lost 3 bases and the J gene lost 6 bases, with 15 bases spanning the gap. Here the CDR3 reads CASSYQLGAVNIQYF. The CDR3 DNA reads TGTGCCAGCAGTTATCAACTGGGGGCGGTAAACATTCAGTACTTC.

The gene calls are TRBV5-6 and TRBJ2-1; D possibly corresponds to TRBD1 (5 bases). This CDR3 is built from 15 residues. With 2 bases removed from V and 1 base from J, the gap between germline ends came to 10 bases. The germline gives CDR1 SGHDT, CDR2 YYEEEE. The CDR3 DNA follows: TGTGCCAGCAGCTTTCTAGGGGCGTCCTACAATGAGCAGTTCTTC. Its translation: CASSFLGASYNEQFF.

DNA of the CDR3: TGTGCCAGCAGCTCATATCCAGATACGCAGTATTTT. It codes for CASSSYPDTQYF. The gene calls are TRBV7-2 and TRBJ2-3; D is unclear. V was shortened by 4 bases and J by 4 bases, with 6 bases between the two germline ends. This CDR3 region has 12 residues. Germline lookup yields CDR1 SGHTA and CDR2 FQGNSA.

This clone has more than one count but fewer than ten. This sample also contains other DNA sequences that code for the same CDR3. The chain employs TRBV5-5 and TRBJ1-3; 8 nucleotides agree with TRBD1. This CDR3 has 15 amino acids. Germline assignment: CDR1 SGHKS and CDR2 YYEKEE (reference sequence). The trim removed 0 bases at V and 2 bases at J, leaving 1 base unmatched. The CDR3 is CASSLEDRAGNTIYF. The CDR3 nucleotides read TGTGCCAGCAGCTTGGAGGACAGGGCTGGAAACACCATATATTTT. The full variable domain, completed using reference TRBV5-5 and TRBJ1-3, is DAGVTQSPTHLIKTRGQQVTLRCSPISGHKSVSWYQQVLGQGPQFIFQYYEKEERGRGNFPDRFSARQFPNYSSELNVNALLLGDSALYLCASSLEDRAGNTIYFGEGSWLTVV.

This chain connects TRBV4-2 to TRBJ2-1; TRBD2 agrees at 14 bases. With V trimmed by 0 bases and J by 7 bases, 2 bases remained unmatched. Germline lookup yields CDR1 LGHNA and CDR2 YNFKEQ. The CDR3 contains 16 residues. CDR3 in DNA: TGTGCCAGCAGCCAAGATCGGACTAGCGGGAGGAATGAGCAGTTCTTC. This gives the protein CASSQDRTSGRNEQFF.

The gene calls are TRBV6-1 and TRBJ2-2; D may be TRBD2 (5 bases). The CDR3 extends over 14 amino acids. From germline, CDR1 is MNHNS and CDR2 SASEGT. DNA of the CDR3: TGTGGAACCGGGCGGGTTTGGGACACCGGGGAGCTGTTTTTT. It is translated as CGTGRVWDTGELFF.

The chain links TRBV6-1 to TRBJ1-5; the D is unclear. The CDR3 is 15 residues long. V was shortened by 2 bases and J by 1 base, with 9 bases between the two germline ends. The V gene's germline CDR1 is MNHNS and CDR2 SASEGT. CDR3 loop: CASSEFEGSNQPQHF. DNA for the CDR3: TGTGCCAGCAGTGAATTTGAAGGGAGCAATCAGCCCCAGCATTTT.

The count of this clone is one. The chain uses TRBV7-6 and TRBJ2-7, with D perhaps matching TRBD1 (5 bases). Trimming stripped 0 bases from V and 2 bases from J, with 11 bases between. The CDR3 covers 15 residues. The germline V gene encodes CDR1 SGHVS and CDR2 FNYEAQ. The CDR3 DNA is TGTGCCAGCAGCTTAGCGGCAGGGAACCCCTACGAGCAGTACTTC. Protein: CASSLAAGNPYEQYF.

This sequence joins TRBV28 and TRBJ2-3; 7 bases line up with TRBD2. The ends lost 3 bases at V and 2 bases at J; junction bases unmatched: 11. CDR1 MDHEN and CDR2 SYDVKM come from the germline V gene. The CDR3 is made up of 17 amino acids. The CDR3 bases are TGTGCCAGCAGTTTTTCCGGGACTAAAAGGGTCACAGATACGCAGTATTTT. The encoded protein is CASSFSGTKRVTDTQYF.